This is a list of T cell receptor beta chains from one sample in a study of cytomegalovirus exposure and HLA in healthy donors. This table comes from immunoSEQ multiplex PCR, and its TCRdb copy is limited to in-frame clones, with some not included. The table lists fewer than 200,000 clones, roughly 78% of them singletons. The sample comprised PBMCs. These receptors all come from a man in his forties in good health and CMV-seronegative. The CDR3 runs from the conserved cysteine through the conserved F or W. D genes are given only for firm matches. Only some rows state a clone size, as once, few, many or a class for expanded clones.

cdr3_nt: TGTGCCAGCAGTGTTCGGGAGGGGTGGAACACTGAAGCTTTCTTT
cdr3_aa: CASSVREGWNTEAFF
j_call: TRBJ1-1
d_call: NA
v_call: TRBV6-1
clone_size: NA

cdr3_nt: TGTGCCAGCAGCAGGCCGGGGACAGGGGGATTGGTGACCAAAAACATTCAGTACTTC
cdr3_aa: CASSRPGTGGLVTKNIQYF
j_call: TRBJ2-4
d_call: TRBD1
v_call: TRBV5-6
clone_size: few

cdr3_nt: TGTGCCAGCAGCTCAGAGCGCCAGCCCCAGCATTTT
cdr3_aa: CASSSERQPQHF
j_call: TRBJ1-5
d_call: NA
v_call: TRBV11-2
clone_size: NA

cdr3_nt: TGTGCCAGTAGTGCCCGGGGGAGTGGCTACACCTTC
cdr3_aa: CASSARGSGYTF
j_call: TRBJ1-2
d_call: NA
v_call: TRBV19
clone_size: NA

cdr3_nt: TGTGCCAGCAGCCCCCCTGGGGTAGCGGGAGTCCACGAGCAGTACTTC
cdr3_aa: CASSPPGVAGVHEQYF
j_call: TRBJ2-7
d_call: TRBD2
v_call: TRBV7-9
clone_size: once

cdr3_nt: TGTGCCAGCAGTGCACAGCCAATCTATGGCTACACCTTC
cdr3_aa: CASSAQPIYGYTF
j_call: TRBJ1-2
d_call: NA
v_call: TRBV2
clone_size: NA

cdr3_nt: TGCGCCAGCAGCCCCCCCAGGGACTTTGAGGGAGCAGCTTTCTTT
cdr3_aa: CASSPPRDFEGAAFF
j_call: TRBJ1-1
d_call: NA
v_call: TRBV5-1
clone_size: NA

cdr3_nt: TGCGCCAGCAGCGTTCGACAGGGACTAGACGAGCAGTACTTC
cdr3_aa: CASSVRQGLDEQYF
j_call: TRBJ2-7
d_call: NA
v_call: TRBV5-1
clone_size: NA

cdr3_nt: TGTGCCAGCAGCTTTAGGCCGACTAGCGGGATCGAAGGCTACGAGCAGTACTTC
cdr3_aa: CASSFRPTSGIEGYEQYF
j_call: TRBJ2-7
d_call: TRBD2
v_call: TRBV7-2
clone_size: NA

cdr3_nt: TGTGCCAGCAGCCGAGACAGGGCCCCTGACTATGGCTACACCTTC
cdr3_aa: CASSRDRAPDYGYTF
j_call: TRBJ1-2
d_call: TRBD1
v_call: TRBV4-2
clone_size: NA

cdr3_nt: TGTGCCAGCAGTCCCGAGCTAGCGGCTACAGATACGCAGTATTTT
cdr3_aa: CASSPELAATDTQYF
j_call: TRBJ2-3
d_call: TRBD2
v_call: TRBV7-2
clone_size: NA

cdr3_nt: TGTGCCAGCAGTTTCGGCCAGGTGAACACTGAAGCTTTCTTT
cdr3_aa: CASSFGQVNTEAFF
j_call: TRBJ1-1
d_call: NA
v_call: TRBV6-5
clone_size: few

cdr3_nt: TGCAGCGTTGAAGAGGGGCAGGGGGCGAGACCTAACTATGGCTACACCTTC
cdr3_aa: CSVEEGQGARPNYGYTF
j_call: TRBJ1-2
d_call: TRBD1
v_call: TRBV29-1
clone_size: few

cdr3_nt: TGTGCCAGCAGCGTCAGGGCGGATCAGCCCCAGCATTTT
cdr3_aa: CASSVRADQPQHF
j_call: TRBJ1-5
d_call: NA
v_call: TRBV14
clone_size: NA

cdr3_nt: TGCGCCAGCAGCTTGTCCCGAGAAAACATTCAGTACTTC
cdr3_aa: CASSLSRENIQYF
j_call: TRBJ2-4
d_call: NA
v_call: TRBV5-1
clone_size: NA

cdr3_nt: TGCAGCTATTCCCGAGCCACCTACGAGCAGTACTTC
cdr3_aa: CSYSRATYEQYF
j_call: TRBJ2-7
d_call: NA
v_call: TRBV29-1
clone_size: NA

cdr3_nt: TGTGCCAGCTCACCACGGGGCGATGAGCAGTTCTTC
cdr3_aa: CASSPRGDEQFF
j_call: TRBJ2-1
d_call: NA
v_call: TRBV18
clone_size: NA